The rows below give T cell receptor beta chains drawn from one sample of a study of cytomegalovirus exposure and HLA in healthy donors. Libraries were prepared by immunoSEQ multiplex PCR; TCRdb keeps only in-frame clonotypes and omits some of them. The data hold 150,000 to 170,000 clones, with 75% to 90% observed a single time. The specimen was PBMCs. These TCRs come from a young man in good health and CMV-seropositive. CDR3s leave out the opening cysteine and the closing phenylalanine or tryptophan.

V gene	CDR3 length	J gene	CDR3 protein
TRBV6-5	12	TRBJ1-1	ASSFDRGNTEAF
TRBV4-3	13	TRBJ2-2	ASSQGPVNTGELF
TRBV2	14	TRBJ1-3	ASSDGVRTSGNTIY
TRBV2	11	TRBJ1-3	ASNYRGVNTIY
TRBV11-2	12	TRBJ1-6	ASSRRAGNSPLH
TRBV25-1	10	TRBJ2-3	ASRGGTDTQY
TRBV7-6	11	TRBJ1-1	ASSTGVATEAF
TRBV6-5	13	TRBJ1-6	ASSYTYRGNSPLH
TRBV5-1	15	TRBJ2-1	ASVGTSGLGSYNEQF
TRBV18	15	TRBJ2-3	ASSSIGQGRISDTQY
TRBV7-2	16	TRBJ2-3	ASSLELAGGLGTDTQY
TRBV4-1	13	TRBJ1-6	ASSELGTGHSPLH
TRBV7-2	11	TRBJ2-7	ASSLGLAFEQY
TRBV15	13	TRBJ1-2	ATSDRTRILDGYT
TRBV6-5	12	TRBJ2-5	ASSYPTSRETQY
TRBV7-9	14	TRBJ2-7	ASSAQTGILDYEQY
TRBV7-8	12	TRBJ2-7	ASSLSGVTYEQY
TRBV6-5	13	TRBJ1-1	ASSQRQTLNTEAF
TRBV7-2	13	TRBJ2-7	ASSWQREGPYEQY
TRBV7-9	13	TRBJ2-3	ASSLRTSGTDTQY
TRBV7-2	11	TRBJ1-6	ASSSGYNSPLH
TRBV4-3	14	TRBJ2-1	ASSQVRAGVGNEQF
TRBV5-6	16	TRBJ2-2	ASSSDPHRDRDPGELF
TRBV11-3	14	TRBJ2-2	ANSTGQGSNTGELF
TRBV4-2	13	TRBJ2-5	ASSQERVSGETQY
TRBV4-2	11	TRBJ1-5	ASSEPGGQPQH
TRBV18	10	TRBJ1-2	ASSPSRGYYT
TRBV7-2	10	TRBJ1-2	ASSLEGLSYT
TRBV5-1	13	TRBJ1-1	ASSLAGGLNTEAF
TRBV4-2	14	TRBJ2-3	ASSQGLAGGTDTQY
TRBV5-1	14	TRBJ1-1	ASSLQGADLNTEAF
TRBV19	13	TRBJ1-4	ASSARGQTNEKLF
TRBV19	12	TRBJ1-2	ASSISAHWSGYT
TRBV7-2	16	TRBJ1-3	ASSPRTGGFLSGNTIY
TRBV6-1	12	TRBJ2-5	ASSKGGEGETQY
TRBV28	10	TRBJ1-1	ASSLGVGGAF
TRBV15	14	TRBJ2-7	ATSRLTSGGGYEQY